Shown below are 26 T cell receptor beta chains from a single sample sequenced in a study of blood T cell repertoires in COVID-19. The assay was immunoSEQ multiplex PCR, and TCRdb's table has in-frame clones only and misses some. The table shows over 15,000 clones, with around 90% occurring only once. Sequenced: peripheral blood. These receptors were collected from a woman aged 80 or over with COVID-19, enrolled during active disease.

The chain has TRBV27 and TRBJ2-7; TRBD2 aligns across 10 bases. This CDR3 contains 15 residues. The junction had 7 bases not matched to a gene; V was cut back by 1 base and J by 7 bases. In germline, CDR1 is MNHEY, CDR2 SMNVEV (reference sequence). The CDR3 is CASSLYSSGSQEQYF. The CDR3, as DNA: TGTGCCAGCAGTTTATACTCTAGCGGGAGCCAGGAGCAGTACTTC.

V and J are TRBV9 and TRBJ2-2; 7 nucleotides agree with TRBD2. Germline CDR1 SGDLS, CDR2 YYNGEE. V dropped 0 bases and J dropped 1; count of bases not matched to a gene: 3. The CDR3 sequence is 16 residues long. The CDR3 reads CASSVGGRGNTGELFF. DNA for the CDR3: TGTGCCAGCAGCGTAGGGGGGAGGGGGAACACCGGGGAGCTGTTTTTT.

The chain has TRBV18 and TRBJ1-3; D unresolved. Germline CDR1 KGHSH, CDR2 LQKENI. V was shortened by 3 bases and J by 4 bases, with 7 bases between the two germline ends. This CDR3 contains 13 residues. The CDR3 sequence is CASSPSLGNTIYF. The CDR3 bases are TGTGCCAGCTCACCTTCATTGGGAAACACCATATATTTT.

The chain is built from TRBV4-3 and TRBJ2-7; 9 bases fit TRBD2. Trimming took 1 base from V and 0 from J; bases not matched to a gene: 1. Germline loops: CDR1 LGHNA, CDR2 YSLEER. The CDR3 has 15 amino acids. This chain's CDR3 is CASSQGTSASYEQYF. DNA for the CDR3: TGCGCCAGCAGCCAAGGGACTAGCGCCTCCTACGAGCAGTACTTC.

The V gene is TRBV6-5, the J gene TRBJ1-3; weak D call: TRBD1 (6 bases). Germline V gene data show CDR1 as MNHEY and CDR2 as SVGAGI. Trimming removed 6 bases from V and 0 bases from J, with 12 bases in between. CDR3 length: 15 residues. In DNA form, the CDR3 reads TGTGCCAGCAGCCGACAGGCGCTCTCTGGAAACACCATATATTTT. Translated: CASSRQALSGNTIYF.

The V gene is TRBV19, the J gene TRBJ2-2, with TRBD2 matching over 10 bases. The CDR3 length is 17 residues. After removal of 5 bases from V and 4 bases from J, the junction contained 10 bases not matched to a gene. The germline V gene encodes CDR1 LNHDA and CDR2 SQIVND (reference sequence). The CDR3 here is CASSAPGLALGTGELFF. Here the CDR3 DNA reads TGTGCCAGTAGTGCTCCGGGACTAGCGTTAGGCACCGGGGAGCTGTTTTTT.

This chain uses TRBV5-1 with TRBJ1-1; a possible D gene is TRBD1 (6 bases). The CDR3 consists of 15 residues. Germline-derived CDR1 and CDR2 are SGHRS and YFSETQ. Trimming took off 0 bases at V and 3 bases at J, with 12 bases between the two ends. Here the CDR3 DNA reads TGCGCCAGCAGCTTGGAGGGGGTAGGGTACACTGAAGCTTTCTTT. This sequence encodes CASSLEGVGYTEAFF. Drawing the rest from reference TRBV5-1 and TRBJ1-1, the complete variable domain is KAGVTQTPRYLIKTRGQQVTLSCSPISGHRSVSWYQQTPGQGLQFLFEYFSETQRNKGNFPGRFSGRQFSNSRSEMNVSTLELGDSALYLCASSLEGVGYTEAFFGQGTRLTVV.

This clone was found once. The rearrangement uses TRBV12-3 or TRBV12-4 and TRBJ2-5, with a weak D call TRBD1 (5 bases). The CDR3 sequence is 12 residues long. V lost 6 bases and J 3 bases, leaving 8 bases between the germline ends. The CDR3 here is CASRKGKETQYF. The CDR3, as DNA: TGTGCCAGCAGGAAGGGGAAAGAGACCCAGTACTTC.

V gene TRBV3-1 (or the pseudogene TRBV3-2) combines with J gene TRBJ1-6; TRBD1 is a possible D gene (6 bases). This CDR3 is 15 amino acids long. CDR1 is LGHDT and CDR2 is YNNKEL in the germline V gene (reference sequence). Deletions cut 1 base from V and 7 bases from J, with 11 bases between. CDR3 in DNA: TGTGCCAGCAGCCAAGTAGAAGGGGGAAATTCACCCCTCCACTTT. Its protein product is CASSQVEGGNSPLHF.

This chain joins TRBV19 and TRBJ2-1, with TRBD2 as a possible D gene (5 bases). Trimming took off 5 bases at V and 8 bases at J, with 10 bases between the two ends. Germline V gene sequence: CDR1 LNHDA, CDR2 SQIVND (reference sequence). The CDR3 length is 12 residues. The CDR3 loop is CASSVFSDEQFF. The CDR3 DNA reads as TGTGCCAGTAGTGTATTTAGCGATGAGCAGTTCTTC.

A single count supports this clone. The V call is TRBV19, the J call TRBJ1-5; D remains unclear. There are 13 residues in the CDR3. Germline lookup yields CDR1 LNHDA and CDR2 SQIVND (reference sequence). Trimming left V 5 bases short and J 7 bases short, with 12 bases between. In nucleotides, the CDR3 is TGTGCCAGTAGTCTTCTTTACAGCCAGCCCCAGCATTTT. Amino acid sequence: CASSLLYSQPQHF.

The chain links TRBV6-2 or TRBV6-3 to TRBJ2-1, with TRBD2 matching over 7 bases. The CDR3 contains 16 residues. J was trimmed by 6 bases and V by 0 bases; bases with no gene match: 8. CDR1 is MNHEY, CDR2 SVGEGT, per germline. CDR3 DNA: TGTGCCAGCAGTTACTCACTAGCGAGGCCCCTCAATGAGCAGTTCTTC. Encoded protein: CASSYSLARPLNEQFF.

This clone was seen a single time. V usage is TRBV6-2 or TRBV6-3 and J usage is TRBJ2-2, with D unclear. V lost 0 bases, J lost 1 base, and 6 bases lay in between. The CDR3 loop spans 15 amino acids. Germline CDR1 MNHEY, CDR2 SVGEGT. The CDR3 coding sequence is TGTGCCAGCAGTTACTCGAGAAGGAACACCGGGGAGCTGTTTTTT. This encodes CASSYSRRNTGELFF.

The chain carries TRBV6-2 or TRBV6-3 and TRBJ2-7, with D perhaps matching TRBD1 (5 bases). Germline V gene data show CDR1 as MNHEY and CDR2 as SVGEGT. Trimming left V 6 bases short and J 3 bases short, with 12 bases between. The CDR3 covers 13 residues. The CDR3 DNA is TGTGCCAGCAGCCCTACAGGAGTCTACGAGCAGTACTTC. Its protein product is CASSPTGVYEQYF.

The rearrangement joins TRBV9 to TRBJ2-7; 8 bases match TRBD1. Germline assignment: CDR1 SGDLS and CDR2 YYNGEE. Trimming removed 4 bases from V and 0 bases from J; junction bases left unmatched: 3. The CDR3 length is 14 residues. The CDR3 loop is CASSQGQDSYEQYF. The CDR3 region has the DNA TGTGCCAGCAGCCAGGGACAGGACTCCTACGAGCAGTACTTC.

The CDR3 sequence: CASSPGTSGRVNNEQFF. The CDR3 DNA follows: TGTGCCAGCAGTCCCGGGACTAGCGGGAGGGTGAACAATGAGCAGTTCTTC. V gene TRBV6-6 combines with J gene TRBJ2-1, with 16 bases lining up with TRBD2. J gave up 5 bases and V 5 bases, and 6 bases lay outside the gene matches. The CDR3 is 17 residues long. The germline V gene has CDR1 MNHNY and CDR2 SVGAGI (reference sequence).

The chain combines TRBV9 with TRBJ2-3, with 10 bases matching TRBD2. The CDR3 contains 17 residues. Germline lookup yields CDR1 SGDLS and CDR2 YYNGEE. Germline trimming cut 0 bases from V and 1 base from J; bases unmatched to any gene: 5. The CDR3 is CASSVDTGTSGTDTQYF. CDR3 nucleotides: TGTGCCAGCAGCGTAGATACCGGGACTAGCGGCACAGATACGCAGTATTTT.

This rearrangement joins TRBV5-1 to TRBJ2-1; D may be TRBD1 (6 bases). The germline V gene has CDR1 SGHRS and CDR2 YFSETQ. The CDR3 totals 14 residues. Trimming removed 3 bases from V and 3 bases from J, with 10 bases in between. The CDR3 nucleotides read TGCGCCAGCAGCTCGGGACAAAACTACAATGAGCAGTTCTTC. Protein sequence: CASSSGQNYNEQFF.

The chain links TRBV7-3 to TRBJ2-1, with 7 bases identical to TRBD2. CDR3 size: 11 residues. With V trimmed by 6 bases and J by 10 bases, 3 bases remained unmatched. The germline gives CDR1 SGHTA, CDR2 FQGTGA. CDR3: CASSPGGEQFF. In DNA, the CDR3 is TGTGCCAGCAGTCCGGGAGGAGAGCAGTTCTTC. The full variable domain, with the rest looked up from reference TRBV7-3 and TRBJ2-1, is GAGVSQTPSNKVTEKGKYVELRCDPISGHTALYWYRQSLGQGPEFLIYFQGTGAADDSGLPNDRFFAVRPEGSVSTLKIQRTERGDSAVYLCASSPGGEQFFGPGTRLTVL.

V is TRBV19 and J is TRBJ2-1; the match to TRBD2 covers 8 bases. CDR3 length equals 17 residues. In germline, CDR1 is LNHDA, CDR2 SQIVND (reference sequence). The trim removed 5 bases at V and 1 base at J, leaving 10 bases unmatched. The CDR3 spells CASSVQASGGSYNEQFF. The CDR3, as DNA: TGTGCCAGTAGTGTACAGGCCAGCGGGGGATCCTACAATGAGCAGTTCTTC.

This chain links TRBV4-3 with TRBJ2-2; TRBD2 agrees at 11 bases. CDR1 and CDR2 from the germline V gene are LGHNA and YSLEER. V gave up 0 bases and J gave up 4 bases; unmatched junction bases: 4. The CDR3 loop spans 17 amino acids. CDR3 residues: CASSQDLSGGATGELFF. DNA for the CDR3: TGCGCCAGCAGCCAAGATCTTAGCGGGGGGGCCACCGGGGAGCTGTTTTTT.

The chain joins TRBV6-2 or TRBV6-3 to TRBJ2-5; 7 bases fit TRBD1. Germline V gene sequence: CDR1 MNHEY, CDR2 SVGEGT. This CDR3 spans 13 amino acids. The V segment lost 2 bases and the J segment 4 bases; nucleotides outside the gene matches: 1. In nucleotides, the CDR3 is TGTGCCAGCAGTTACGCAGGGGGAGAGACCCAGTACTTC. This gives the protein CASSYAGGETQYF.

The rearrangement links TRBV9 to TRBJ1-5, with D tentatively TRBD1 (5 bases). CDR3 length: 14 residues. Between the trimmed V and J ends, which lost 4 bases and 0 bases, there was a span of 8 bases. Germline V CDR1 and CDR2: SGDLS, YYNGEE. The CDR3 loop reads CASSTGNSNQPQHF. Written as DNA, the CDR3 is TGTGCCAGCAGCACAGGCAATAGCAATCAGCCCCAGCATTTT.

This clone is medium-sized within its sample. Different DNA sequences within this sample yield the same CDR3. V gene TRBV6-2 or TRBV6-3 combines with J gene TRBJ2-5, with 10 bases lining up with TRBD2. CDR3 size: 15 residues. Germline values: CDR1 MNHEY, CDR2 SVGEGT. V was clipped by 4 bases and J by 5 bases; unmatched bases: 7. The DNA of the CDR3 is TGTGCCAGCAGTTCAGCGGGGGGGCCGGGGGAGACCCAGTACTTC. This sequence encodes CASSSAGGPGETQYF.

The chain recombines TRBV12-3 or TRBV12-4 with TRBJ1-2; 7 nucleotides line up with TRBD1. The CDR3 covers 13 residues. The V and J ends lost 0 bases and 8 bases, in that order; junction bases with no gene match: 3. CDR3 sequence reads: CASSLAGGVGYTF. CDR3 coding DNA: TGTGCCAGCAGTTTAGCAGGGGGCGTGGGCTACACCTTC.

The chain recombines TRBV9 with TRBJ2-2; 9 bases match TRBD2. Germline V gene sequence: CDR1 SGDLS, CDR2 YYNGEE. V was clipped by 0 bases and J by 4 bases; unmatched bases: 13. The CDR3 loop spans 19 amino acids. The CDR3 DNA is TGTGCCAGCAGCGTAGCTACGGTGGGCGGGAGGGTCGGCACCGGGGAGCTGTTTTTT. Translating it yields CASSVATVGGRVGTGELFF.